This TCR beta chain came from a study of T cells in Graves' hyperthyroidism and ophthalmopathy. Study details: Pretreatment peripheral blood was obtained at initial diagnosis.

Amplification yielded TCR beta CDR3 regions, with RNA transcripts as the source. HTBI primers were employed in a first-round RT-PCR of the TCR CDR3. TCRdb re-called the multiplex PCR reads with MiXCR, one entry per CDR3 protein. The data show approximately 420,000 distinct CDR3 sequences, roughly an eighth seen once. Newly diagnosed patients aged 18 to 65 had hyperthyroidism of under 2 months' duration. A patient was excluded if there was uncontrolled infection, other autoimmune disease, pregnancy or lactation. The CDR3 length is 13 residues. The V end lost 2 bases, the J end lost 3 bases, and 7 bases lay between the germline ends. Germline V lookup: CDR1 MGHRA, CDR2 YSYEKL. Findings of the study overall: Appearing also in blood were most of the thyroid clonotypes expanded above 0.001.

This clonotype was picked up a small number of times. The antigen is not known. The receptor's source is a woman between 18 and 29 years old with Graves' hyperthyroidism. The material sequenced was blood. This sequence joins TRBV4-1 and TRBJ1-1; D perhaps matches TRBD1 (5 bases). The CDR3, as DNA: TGCGCCAGCAGCCAAACAGGTTACACTGAAGCTTTCTTT. Translation gives CASSQTGYTEAFF.